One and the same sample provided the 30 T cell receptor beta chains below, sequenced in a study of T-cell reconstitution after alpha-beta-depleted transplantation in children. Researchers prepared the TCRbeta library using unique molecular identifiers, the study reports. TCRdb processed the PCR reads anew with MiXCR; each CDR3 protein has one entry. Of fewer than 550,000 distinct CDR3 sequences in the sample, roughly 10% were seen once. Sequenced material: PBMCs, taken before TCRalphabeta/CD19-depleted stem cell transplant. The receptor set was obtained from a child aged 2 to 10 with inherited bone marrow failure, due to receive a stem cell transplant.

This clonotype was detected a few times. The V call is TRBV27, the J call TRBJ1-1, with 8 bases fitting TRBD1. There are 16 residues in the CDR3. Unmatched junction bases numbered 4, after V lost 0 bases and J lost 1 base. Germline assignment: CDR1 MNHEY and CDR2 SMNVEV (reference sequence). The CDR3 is CASSLSGGQANTEAFF. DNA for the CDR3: TGTGCCAGCAGTTTATCGGGGGGACAGGCGAACACTGAAGCTTTCTTT.

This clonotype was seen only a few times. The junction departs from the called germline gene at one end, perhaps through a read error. CDR3 in DNA: TGCGCCAGCAGTCCACTAGCGGGAGGCCAAAACACCGGGGACCTGTTTTTT. Its protein product is CASSPLAGGQNTGDLFF. J is TRBJ2-2 and V is TRBV4-1; 12 nucleotides align to TRBD2. The CDR3 has 17 amino acids. Germline loops: CDR1 MGHRA, CDR2 YSYEKL.

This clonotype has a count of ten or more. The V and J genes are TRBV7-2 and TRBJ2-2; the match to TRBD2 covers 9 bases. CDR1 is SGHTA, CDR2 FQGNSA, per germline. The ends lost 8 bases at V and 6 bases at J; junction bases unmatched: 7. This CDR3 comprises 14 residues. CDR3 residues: CASGPRTSAGELFF. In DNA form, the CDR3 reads TGTGCCAGCGGCCCCCGGACTAGCGCCGGGGAGCTGTTTTTT.

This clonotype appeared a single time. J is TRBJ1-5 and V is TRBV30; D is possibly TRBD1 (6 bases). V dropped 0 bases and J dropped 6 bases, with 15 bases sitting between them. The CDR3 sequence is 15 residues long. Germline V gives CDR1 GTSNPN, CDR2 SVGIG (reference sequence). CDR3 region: CAWSVSWGPAQPQHF. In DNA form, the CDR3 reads TGTGCCTGGAGTGTTTCTTGGGGGCCTGCTCAGCCCCAGCATTTT.

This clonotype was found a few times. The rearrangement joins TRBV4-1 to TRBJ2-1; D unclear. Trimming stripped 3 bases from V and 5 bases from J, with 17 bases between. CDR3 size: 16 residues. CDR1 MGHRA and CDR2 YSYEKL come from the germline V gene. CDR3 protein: CASSHSAQLLNNEQFF. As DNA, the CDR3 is TGCGCCAGCAGCCACTCGGCCCAATTACTAAACAATGAGCAGTTCTTC.

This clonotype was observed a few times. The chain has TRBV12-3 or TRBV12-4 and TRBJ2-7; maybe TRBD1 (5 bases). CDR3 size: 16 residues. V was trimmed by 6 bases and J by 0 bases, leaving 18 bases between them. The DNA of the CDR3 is TGTGCCAGCAGCCCTGGTCGGACATTGACCTCCTACGAGCAGTACTTC. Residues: CASSPGRTLTSYEQYF.

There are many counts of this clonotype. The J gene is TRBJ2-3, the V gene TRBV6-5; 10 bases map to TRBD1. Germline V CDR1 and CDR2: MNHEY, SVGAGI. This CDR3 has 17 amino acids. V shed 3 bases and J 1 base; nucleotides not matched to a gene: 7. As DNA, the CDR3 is TGTGCCAGCAGTTATTATCCCGGGACAGGGGGCACAGATACGCAGTATTTT. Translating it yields CASSYYPGTGGTDTQYF.

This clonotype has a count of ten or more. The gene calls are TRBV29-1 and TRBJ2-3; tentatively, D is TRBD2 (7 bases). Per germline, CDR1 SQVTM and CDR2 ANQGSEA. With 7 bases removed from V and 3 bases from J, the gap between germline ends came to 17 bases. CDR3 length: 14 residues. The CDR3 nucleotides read TGCAGCGCCAGGGGACTACTTGGGACAGATACGCAGTATTTT. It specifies CSARGLLGTDTQYF.

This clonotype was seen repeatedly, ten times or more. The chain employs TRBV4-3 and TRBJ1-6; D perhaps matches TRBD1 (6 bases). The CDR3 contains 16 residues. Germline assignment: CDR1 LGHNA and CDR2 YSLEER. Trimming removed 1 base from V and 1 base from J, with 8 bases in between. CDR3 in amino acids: CASSQGTASYNSPLHF. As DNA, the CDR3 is TGCGCCAGCAGCCAAGGGACAGCTTCCTATAATTCACCCCTCCACTTT.

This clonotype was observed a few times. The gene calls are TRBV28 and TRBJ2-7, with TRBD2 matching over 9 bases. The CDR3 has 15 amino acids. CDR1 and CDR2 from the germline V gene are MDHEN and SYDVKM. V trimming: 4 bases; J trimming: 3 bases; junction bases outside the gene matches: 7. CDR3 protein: CASSSPRGGNYEQYF. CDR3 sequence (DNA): TGTGCCAGCAGTTCACCGCGGGGGGGGAACTACGAGCAGTACTTC. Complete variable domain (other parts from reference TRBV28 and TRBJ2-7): DVKVTQSSRYLVKRTGEKVFLECVQDMDHENMFWYRQDPGLGLRLIYFSYDVKMKEKGDIPEGYSVSREKKERFSLILESASTNQTSMYLCASSSPRGGNYEQYFGPGTRLTVT.

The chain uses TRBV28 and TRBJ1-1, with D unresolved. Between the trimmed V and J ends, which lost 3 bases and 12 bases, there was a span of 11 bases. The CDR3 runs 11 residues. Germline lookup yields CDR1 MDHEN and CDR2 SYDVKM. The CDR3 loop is CASSFRITTFF. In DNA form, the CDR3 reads TGTGCCAGCAGTTTTAGGATAACGACTTTCTTT. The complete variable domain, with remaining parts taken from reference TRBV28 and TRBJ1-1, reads DVKVTQSSRYLVKRTGEKVFLECVQDMDHENMFWYRQDPGLGLRLIYFSYDVKMKEKGDIPEGYSVSREKKERFSLILESASTNQTSMYLCASSFRITTFFGQGTRLTVV.

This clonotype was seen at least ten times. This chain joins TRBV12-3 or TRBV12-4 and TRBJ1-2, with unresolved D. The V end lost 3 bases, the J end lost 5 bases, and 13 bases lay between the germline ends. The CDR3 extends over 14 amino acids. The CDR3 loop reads CASSFQSAKYGYTF. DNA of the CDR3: TGTGCCAGCAGTTTTCAGTCGGCGAAGTATGGCTACACCTTC.

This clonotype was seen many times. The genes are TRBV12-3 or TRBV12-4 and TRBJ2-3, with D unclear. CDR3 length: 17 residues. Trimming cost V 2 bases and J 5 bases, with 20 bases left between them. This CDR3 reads CASSLRSFLFPGDTQYF. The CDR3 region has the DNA TGTGCCAGCAGTTTAAGGAGTTTTCTTTTCCCAGGAGATACGCAGTATTTT.

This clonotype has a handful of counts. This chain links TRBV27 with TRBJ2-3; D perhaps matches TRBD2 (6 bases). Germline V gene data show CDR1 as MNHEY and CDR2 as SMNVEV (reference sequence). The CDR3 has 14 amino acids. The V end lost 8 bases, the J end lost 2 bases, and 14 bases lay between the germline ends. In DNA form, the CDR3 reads TGTGCCAGCGCTTATTCGCGGGACACAGATACGCAGTATTTT. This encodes CASAYSRDTDTQYF.

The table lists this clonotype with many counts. The CDR3 sequence: CSVPPGTSGTGELFF. The CDR3 nucleotides are TGCAGTGTCCCGCCGGGTACTAGCGGGACCGGGGAGCTGTTTTTT. The chain combines TRBV20-1 with TRBJ2-2; 9 positions match TRBD2. Germline loops: CDR1 DFQATT, CDR2 SNEGSKA (reference sequence). The CDR3 consists of 15 residues. The V and J ends lost 7 bases and 5 bases, in that order; junction bases with no gene match: 11.

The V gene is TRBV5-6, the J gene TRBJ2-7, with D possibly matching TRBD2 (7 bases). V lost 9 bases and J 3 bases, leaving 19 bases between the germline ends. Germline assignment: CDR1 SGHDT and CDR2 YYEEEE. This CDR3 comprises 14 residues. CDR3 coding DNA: TGTGCCATGGGCCCAGGGGCGGGGGACTACGAGCAGTACTTC. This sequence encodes CAMGPGAGDYEQYF.

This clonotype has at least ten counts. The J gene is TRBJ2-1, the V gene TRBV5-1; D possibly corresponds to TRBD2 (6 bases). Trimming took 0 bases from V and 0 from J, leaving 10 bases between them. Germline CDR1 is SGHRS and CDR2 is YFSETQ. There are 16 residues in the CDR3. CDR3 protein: CASSLGMGGSYNEQFF. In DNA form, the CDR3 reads TGCGCCAGCAGCTTGGGCATGGGGGGCTCCTACAATGAGCAGTTCTTC.

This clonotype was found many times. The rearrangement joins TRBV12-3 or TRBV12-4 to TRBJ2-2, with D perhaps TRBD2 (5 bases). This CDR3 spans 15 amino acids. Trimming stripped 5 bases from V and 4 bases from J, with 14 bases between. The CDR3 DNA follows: TGTGCCAGCAGTCCTACCCCTCGGGGCACCGGGGAGCTGTTTTTT. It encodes CASSPTPRGTGELFF.

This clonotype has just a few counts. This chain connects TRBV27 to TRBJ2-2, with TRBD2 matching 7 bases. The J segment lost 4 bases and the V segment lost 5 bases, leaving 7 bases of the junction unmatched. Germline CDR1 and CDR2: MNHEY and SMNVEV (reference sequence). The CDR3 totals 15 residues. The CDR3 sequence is CASSPREAGTGELFF. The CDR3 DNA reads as TGTGCCAGCAGTCCCCGGGAGGCGGGCACCGGGGAGCTGTTTTTT.

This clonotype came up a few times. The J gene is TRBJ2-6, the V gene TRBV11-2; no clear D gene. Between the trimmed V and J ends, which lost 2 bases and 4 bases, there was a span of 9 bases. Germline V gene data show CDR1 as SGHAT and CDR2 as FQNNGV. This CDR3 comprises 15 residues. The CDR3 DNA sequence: TGTGCCAGCAGCTTATGGGCAAGAGGGGCCAACGTCCTGACTTTC. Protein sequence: CASSLWARGANVLTF.

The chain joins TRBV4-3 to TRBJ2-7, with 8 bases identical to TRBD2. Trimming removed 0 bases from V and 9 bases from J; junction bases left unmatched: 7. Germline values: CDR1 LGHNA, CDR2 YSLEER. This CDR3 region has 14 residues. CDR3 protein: CASSQEVRAGGQYF. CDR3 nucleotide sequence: TGCGCCAGCAGCCAAGAAGTTCGCGCGGGAGGGCAGTACTTC.

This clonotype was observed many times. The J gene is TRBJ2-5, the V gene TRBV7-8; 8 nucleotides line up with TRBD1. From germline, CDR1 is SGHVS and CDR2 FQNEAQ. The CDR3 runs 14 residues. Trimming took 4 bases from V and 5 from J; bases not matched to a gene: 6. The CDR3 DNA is TGTGCCAGCAGCTCCCGACAGGGGAGGGAGACCCAGTACTTC. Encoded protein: CASSSRQGRETQYF. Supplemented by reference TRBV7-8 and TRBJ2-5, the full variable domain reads GAGVSQSPRYKVAKRGQDVALRCDPISGHVSLFWYQQALGQGPEFLTYFQNEAQLDKSGLPSDRFFAERPEGSVSTLKIQRTQQEDSAVYLCASSSRQGRETQYFGPGTRLLVL.

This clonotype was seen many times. The CDR3 nucleotides read TGTGCCATCAAAGGCTCCACTAGGGTGGGGCATTGGGATACGCAGTATTTT. It translates to CAIKGSTRVGHWDTQYF. The chain couples TRBV7-2 to TRBJ2-3, with D possibly being TRBD1 or TRBD2 (5 bases each). Per the germline V gene, CDR1 is SGHTA and CDR2 is FQGNSA. This CDR3 is 17 amino acids long. Deletions cut 10 bases from V and 6 bases from J, with 29 bases between.

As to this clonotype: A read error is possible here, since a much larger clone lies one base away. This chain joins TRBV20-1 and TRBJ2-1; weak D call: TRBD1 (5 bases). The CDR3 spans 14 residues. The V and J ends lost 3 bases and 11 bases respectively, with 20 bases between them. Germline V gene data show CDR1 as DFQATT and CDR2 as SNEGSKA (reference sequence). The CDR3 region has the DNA TGCAGTGCTAGCGATCTAGGACGGACAAATCAGCAGTTCTTC. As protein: CSASDLGRTNQQFF.

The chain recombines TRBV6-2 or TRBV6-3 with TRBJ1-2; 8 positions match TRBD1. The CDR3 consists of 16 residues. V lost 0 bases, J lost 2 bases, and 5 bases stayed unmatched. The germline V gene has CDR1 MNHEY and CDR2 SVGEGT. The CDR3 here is CASSYSVPGGNYGYTF. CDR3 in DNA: TGTGCCAGCAGTTACTCGGTGCCAGGGGGCAACTATGGCTACACCTTC.

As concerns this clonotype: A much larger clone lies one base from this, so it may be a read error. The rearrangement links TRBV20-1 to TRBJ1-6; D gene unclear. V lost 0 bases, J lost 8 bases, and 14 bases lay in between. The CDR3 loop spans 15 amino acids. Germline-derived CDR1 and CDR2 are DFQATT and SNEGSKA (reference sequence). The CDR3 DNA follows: TGCAGTGCTAGAGAAGGGTCTCATATGTATTCACCCCTCCACTTT. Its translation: CSAREGSHMYSPLHF.

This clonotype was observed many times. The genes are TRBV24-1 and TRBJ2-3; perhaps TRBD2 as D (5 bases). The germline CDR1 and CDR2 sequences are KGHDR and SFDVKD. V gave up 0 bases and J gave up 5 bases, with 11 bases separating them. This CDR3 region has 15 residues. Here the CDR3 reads CATSDLPSSEDTQYF. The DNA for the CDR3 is TGTGCCACCAGTGATTTGCCTAGCTCTGAAGATACGCAGTATTTT.

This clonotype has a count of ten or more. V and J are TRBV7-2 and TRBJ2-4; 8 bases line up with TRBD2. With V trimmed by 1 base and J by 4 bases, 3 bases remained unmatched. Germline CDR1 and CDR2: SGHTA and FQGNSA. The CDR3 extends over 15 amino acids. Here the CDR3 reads CASSLELAVKNIQYF. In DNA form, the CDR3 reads TGTGCCAGCAGCTTAGAACTAGCGGTGAAAAACATTCAGTACTTC.

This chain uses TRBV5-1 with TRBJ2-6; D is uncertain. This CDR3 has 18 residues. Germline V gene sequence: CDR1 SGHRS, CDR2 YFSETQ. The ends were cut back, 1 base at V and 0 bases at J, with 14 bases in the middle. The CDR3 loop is CASSLFIAVVSGANVLTF. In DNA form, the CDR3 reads TGCGCCAGCAGCTTGTTTATAGCAGTGGTCTCTGGGGCCAACGTCCTGACTTTC.

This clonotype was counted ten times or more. The CDR3 is CSATGTESSYEQYF. CDR3 bases: TGCAGTGCTACCGGGACAGAAAGCTCCTACGAGCAGTACTTC. The chain has TRBV20-1 and TRBJ2-7, with 7 bases identical to TRBD1. V was pared by 4 bases and J by 0 bases, with 6 bases of the junction left unmatched. This CDR3 is built from 14 residues. Looked up from germline, CDR1 is DFQATT and CDR2 is SNEGSKA (reference sequence).